This T cell receptor beta chain was documented in a study of vaccination and CD4 T cells after COVID-19. Looking at the study overall: Investigators took post-vaccine samples a median about 65 days after dose two, within a range of 14 to 241. Broader study findings: Reactive clone data from convalescent patients indicated a median of about 88% appearing only post-vaccination.

Once obtained from cultured CD4+ T cells, the DNA was sequenced using the Oncomine TCR Beta short-read assay. TCRdb processed the PCR reads anew with MiXCR; each CDR3 protein has one entry. The sample has 20,000 to 25,000 distinct CDR3 sequences; over 55% are singletons. The treatment: approximately nine-day PBMC culture with coronavirus spike peptide pools or control peptides (ViraFEST assay). Notes on this clonotype: Its specificity is unknown.

The CDR3 is made up of 15 amino acids. Looked up from germline, CDR1 is MNHEY and CDR2 is SVGAGI. V lost 2 bases, J lost 5 bases, and 13 bases lay in between. This sequence was found in a human donor who received a COVID-19 vaccine. The chain joins TRBV6-5 to TRBJ1-5; a weak D match, TRBD1 (6 bases). The sample in question was CD4+ T cells from blood, cultured in vitro, obtained after SARS-CoV-2 vaccination. CDR3 amino acids: CASSYGNRDYQPQHF. CDR3 DNA: TGTGCCAGCAGTTACGGGAACAGGGACTATCAGCCCCAGCATTTT.